This TCR beta chain was sequenced in a study of cytomegalovirus exposure and HLA in healthy donors. In the case of this clone: Antigen: not known.

Healthy people donating bone marrow made up the donors. Regarding the study as a whole: Through in vitro validation, three CMV-associated chains were shown to be specific for CMV antigens. When analyzed later, a missense DCLRE1C variant was found to be linked to TCR beta V- and J-gene trimming.

60 Vbeta and 13 Jbeta primers were used in PCR. Produced via immunoSEQ multiplex PCR; TCRdb's table is partial and in-frame only. The top ten hold roughly 4.3% of the sample, which has 110,000 to 150,000 clones, approximately 80% seen once. Trimming removed 4 bases from V and 2 bases from J, with 7 bases in between. The CDR3 runs 13 residues. From germline, CDR1 is MRHNA and CDR2 SNTAGT. The clonotype comes from a male donor in good health and CMV-seronegative. The genes are TRBV6-4 and TRBJ2-3; D unresolved. Sequencing was performed on PBMCs. This chain's CDR3 is CASSVRYTDTQYF. The CDR3, as DNA: TGTGCCAGCAGTGTACGCTACACAGATACGCAGTATTTT.